This section outlines one T cell receptor (beta chain) sequence together with its context. The CDR3 is 12 amino acids. CDR1 is SNHLY, CDR2 FYNNEI, per germline. Trimming took 2 bases from V and 2 from J, leaving 3 bases between them. Generated by immunoSEQ multiplex PCR, the TCRdb table keeps only in-frame clones and is missing some. The table records over 200,000 clones, around 90% of them present only once. Allocation to cohorts depended on clinical history reported by the participants. This sample is drawn from a study of blood T cell repertoires in COVID-19. Study in general: T cells, B-cell-depleted T cells, or PBMCs provided the cDNA or gDNA that served as material.

The rearrangement links TRBV2 to TRBJ1-2; D is unresolved. This clonotype originated in a man younger than 40 who had recovered from COVID-19. Sequenced sample: PBMCs or T cells enriched from blood (not recorded which). The CDR3 sequence is CASSEQNYGYTF. CDR3 bases: TGTGCCAGCAGTGAACAGAACTATGGCTACACCTTC.